What follows are 7 T cell receptor beta chains derived from one specimen sequenced in a study of PD-L1 blockade in urothelial cancer. TCRdb's table, derived via immunoSEQ multiplex PCR, lists solely in-frame clones and lacks some. The table records under 80,000 clones, about four fifths of them present only once. Time point of the sample: pretreatment peripheral blood. The sequencing here drew on PBMCs, taken around atezolizumab (anti-PD-L1) treatment. The receptors here all came from a man aged 70 or older with urothelial cancer.

The chain is built from TRBV5-1 and TRBJ2-5, with a tentative D call TRBD1 (5 bases). The V and J ends lost 0 bases and 0 bases respectively, with 6 bases between them. Germline assignment: CDR1 SGHRS and CDR2 YFSETQ. This CDR3 has 14 amino acids. The CDR3 protein is CASSLEGYQETQYF. CDR3 DNA: TGCGCCAGCAGCTTGGAGGGGTACCAAGAGACCCAGTACTTC.

The chain is built from TRBV19 and TRBJ1-3; a possible D gene is TRBD1 (6 bases). V gave up 3 bases and J gave up 4 bases, with 10 bases separating them. The CDR3 is made up of 14 amino acids. Germline CDR1 LNHDA, CDR2 SQIVND (reference sequence). CDR3 amino acids: CASSIGTPGNTIYF. The DNA for the CDR3 is TGTGCCAGTAGTATTGGGACACCAGGAAACACCATATATTTT. The full variable domain, in which reference TRBV19 and TRBJ1-3 provide the parts outside the CDR3, is DGGITQSPKYLFRKEGQNVTLSCEQNLNHDAMYWYRQDPGQGLRLIYYSQIVNDFQKGDIAEGYSVSREKKESFPLTVTSAQKNPTAFYLCASSIGTPGNTIYFGEGSWLTVV.

This chain joins TRBV7-9 and TRBJ1-2; 7 positions agree with TRBD1. Trimming took 5 bases from V and 3 from J; bases not matched to a gene: 15. Germline CDR1 is SEHNR and CDR2 is FQNEAQ (reference sequence). CDR3 length: 17 amino acids. CDR3 sequence: CASSPWAGGGMDYGYTF. CDR3 in DNA: TGTGCCAGCAGCCCCTGGGCAGGGGGAGGTATGGACTATGGCTACACCTTC.

The gene calls are TRBV5-4 and TRBJ2-2; the match to TRBD2 covers 13 bases. The CDR3 extends over 18 amino acids. Germline V lookup: CDR1 SGHNT, CDR2 YYREEE (reference sequence). J gave up 2 bases and V 3 bases, and 7 bases lay outside the gene matches. The CDR3 bases are TGTGCCAGCAGCTCTGGAGGGACTAGCGGGGTCAACACCGGGGAGCTGTTTTTT. It codes for CASSSGGTSGVNTGELFF.

The chain links TRBV28 to TRBJ1-4; TRBD1 matches at 9 bases. The germline V gene has CDR1 MDHEN and CDR2 SYDVKM. The CDR3 runs to 14 residues. V trimming: 6 bases; J trimming: 8 bases; junction bases outside the gene matches: 7. CDR3 nucleotides: TGTGCCAGCAGGCCAGGGACAGGGAGCGAAAAACTGTTTTTT. It is translated as CASRPGTGSEKLFF.

This clone was seen once. The chain uses TRBV6-4 and TRBJ2-3, with TRBD1 matching 8 bases. Germline CDR1 and CDR2: MRHNA and SNTAGT. V lost 3 bases, J lost 4 bases, and 6 bases stayed unmatched. The CDR3 totals 15 residues. DNA of the CDR3: TGTGCCAGCAGTGAGACCGGGACAGGCGCAGATACGCAGTATTTT. Amino acid sequence: CASSETGTGADTQYF.

This rearrangement joins TRBV5-4 to TRBJ1-1; tentative D call: TRBD1 (6 bases). CDR1 and CDR2 (germline): SGHNT, YYREEE (reference sequence). V gave up 3 bases and J gave up 1 base, with 13 bases separating them. The CDR3 spans 15 residues. In DNA, the CDR3 is TGTGCCAGCAGCTCGACGACAGGTTGGAACACTGAAGCTTTCTTT. Protein product: CASSSTTGWNTEAFF.